A single sample is the source of the 8 T cell receptor beta chains below, sequenced in a study of T cell responses to AZD1222 COVID-19 vaccine. The table came from immunoSEQ multiplex PCR; TCRdb's copy has only in-frame clones and leaves some out. The sample lists approximately 120,000 clones, 88% seen once, with around 13% in the top ten. The specimen comprised peripheral blood, sampled on day 0 of MenACWY control vaccination. These receptors all stem from an adult in good health.

V gene TRBV4-1 combines with J gene TRBJ1-2; no firm D call. The germline V gene has CDR1 MGHRA and CDR2 YSYEKL. V shed 0 bases and J shed 3 bases, with 8 bases lying between them. This CDR3 comprises 14 residues. The CDR3 DNA follows: TGCGCCAGCAGCCAAGAACATACGGACTATGGCTACACCTTC. Its protein product is CASSQEHTDYGYTF.

This chain uses TRBV3-1 (or the pseudogene TRBV3-2) with TRBJ1-2, with TRBD1 identical over 8 bases. CDR3 length: 17 residues. V was clipped by 0 bases and J by 4 bases; unmatched bases: 10. The germline V gene encodes CDR1 LGHDT and CDR2 YNNKEL (reference sequence). The CDR3 spells CASSQEVGGQAVYGYTF. The CDR3 DNA reads TGTGCCAGCAGCCAAGAAGTCGGGGGACAGGCCGTCTATGGCTACACCTTC.

CDR3 DNA: TGTGCCTCCAAGGGAGCCGATGAGCAGTTCTTC. Residues: CASKGADEQFF. This rearrangement joins TRBV18 to TRBJ2-1; D might be TRBD2 (5 bases). Trimming cost V 11 bases and J 8 bases, with 13 bases left between them. There are 11 residues in the CDR3. The germline CDR1 and CDR2 sequences are KGHSH and LQKENI.

CDR3 residues: CASSPDSSYEQYF. The CDR3 DNA is TGTGCCAGCAGTCCTGACTCTTCCTACGAGCAGTACTTC. The chain carries TRBV7-9 and TRBJ2-7; D gene uncertain. Trimming shortened V by 6 bases and J by 1 base, and 10 bases separated the two germline ends. Germline-derived CDR1 and CDR2 are SEHNR and FQNEAQ (reference sequence). This CDR3 spans 13 amino acids. Full variable domain (remainder filled in from reference TRBV7-9 and TRBJ2-7): DTGVSQNPRHKITKRGQNVTFRCDPISEHNRLYWYRQTLGQGPEFLTYFQNEAQLEKSRLLSDRFSAERPKGSFSTLEIQRTEQGDSAMYLCASSPDSSYEQYFGPGTRLTVT.

V usage is TRBV2 and J usage is TRBJ1-6, with D possibly being TRBD1 (5 bases). The CDR3 is 14 amino acids. Germline CDR1 reads SNHLY; CDR2 reads FYNNEI. V lost 3 bases and J lost 4, with 7 bases in between. The CDR3 loop is CASSDGGYNSPLHF. The CDR3 region has the DNA TGTGCCAGCAGTGATGGGGGGTATAATTCACCCCTCCACTTT.

The V gene is TRBV6-4, the J gene TRBJ2-3; 10 bases are shared with TRBD2. V lost 5 bases, J lost 3 bases, and 5 bases stayed unmatched. This CDR3 has 15 residues. The germline V gene has CDR1 MRHNA and CDR2 SNTAGT. The CDR3 DNA reads TGTGCCAGCAGTCCAGCGGGGGGGCCAACAGATACGCAGTATTTT. Its protein product is CASSPAGGPTDTQYF.

V is TRBV7-9 and J is TRBJ2-2; no clear D. Germline loops: CDR1 SEHNR, CDR2 FQNEAQ (reference sequence). Between the trimmed V and J ends, which lost 0 bases and 6 bases, there was a span of 5 bases. This CDR3 contains 13 residues. CDR3 in DNA: TGTGCCAGCAGCTTAGCGGAAGCCGGGGAGCTGTTTTTT. It translates to CASSLAEAGELFF.

This clone was counted a few times. The rearrangement uses TRBV7-3 and TRBJ2-2; tentatively, D is TRBD1 or TRBD2 (5 bases each). Germline CDR1 is SGHTA and CDR2 is FQGTGA. This CDR3 comprises 17 residues. V lost 6 bases, J lost 4 bases, and 21 bases lay in between. DNA of the CDR3: TGTGCCAGCAGACAACACGCGAGTCTAGGGACCACCGGGGAGCTGTTTTTT. It yields the protein CASRQHASLGTTGELFF.